The 28 T cell receptor beta chains below all came from one sample that was sequenced in a study of cytomegalovirus exposure and HLA in healthy donors. Only in-frame clones appear in the TCRdb table, and some are missing; sequencing was by immunoSEQ multiplex PCR. The sample comprises more than 150,000 clones, roughly 82% of which are singletons, and less than 8.5% rests with the top ten. Specimen: PBMCs. Every receptor here comes from a man younger than 35 in good health and CMV-seropositive.

The rearrangement links TRBV10-3 to TRBJ2-3, with 8 bases that match TRBD2. Losses at the gene ends were 3 bases for V and 6 bases for J; bases not matched to a gene: 8. Per the germline V gene, CDR1 is ENHRY and CDR2 is SYGVKD. This CDR3 comprises 15 residues. The CDR3 loop reads CAISDRGRLRDTQYF. In DNA, the CDR3 is TGTGCCATCAGTGATCGCGGGAGGCTTAGGGATACGCAGTATTTT.

This chain uses TRBV5-1 with TRBJ2-6; D possibly corresponds to TRBD2 (6 bases). Germline V gives CDR1 SGHRS, CDR2 YFSETQ. This CDR3 has 14 amino acids. With 9 bases removed from V and 0 bases from J, the gap between germline ends came to 10 bases. The CDR3 reads CATGGPSGANVLTF. DNA of the CDR3: TGCGCCACCGGGGGTCCCTCTGGGGCCAACGTCCTGACTTTC.

The rearrangement uses TRBV7-2 and TRBJ2-7; a weak D match, TRBD1 (6 bases). Germline-derived CDR1 and CDR2 are SGHTA and FQGNSA. V lost 1 base and J lost 0, with 10 bases in between. CDR3 length: 15 residues. CDR3 bases: TGTGCCAGCAGCTTAGATAAGGGGGACTCCTACGAGCAGTACTTC. Translating gives CASSLDKGDSYEQYF.

V and J are TRBV29-1 and TRBJ2-7, with 7 positions matching TRBD2. Germline V gene sequence: CDR1 SQVTM, CDR2 ANQGSEA. Trimming at V came to 4 bases and at J to 3 bases, leaving 12 bases not matched to a gene. The length of the CDR3 is 15 residues. The CDR3 is CSVGGGKAGSYEQYF. The CDR3 nucleotides are TGCAGCGTTGGGGGGGGGAAAGCGGGGAGCTACGAGCAGTACTTC.

The chain carries TRBV27 and TRBJ2-1; D is unclear. The V gene lost 6 bases and the J gene lost 13 bases, with 13 bases spanning the gap. The germline gives CDR1 MNHEY, CDR2 SMNVEV (reference sequence). The CDR3 consists of 11 residues. The CDR3 here is CASRRETFQFF. DNA for the CDR3: TGTGCCAGCAGGAGAGAGACTTTTCAGTTCTTC.

Points on this clone: The junction and the germline gene differ at one end; a read error may be behind it. V gene TRBV27 combines with J gene TRBJ2-5; 11 nucleotides agree with TRBD2. Germline-derived CDR1 and CDR2 are MNHEY and SMNVEV (reference sequence). This CDR3 spans 15 amino acids. The CDR3 coding sequence is TGTGCCAGTAGTTCCGGGACTAGCGGCCAAGAGACCCAGTACTTC. It translates to CASSSGTSGQETQYF.

This clone showed up just once. The chain carries TRBV6-4 and TRBJ2-1, with D unresolved. The germline V gene has CDR1 MRHNA and CDR2 SNTAGT. The CDR3 runs 15 residues. Between the trimmed V and J ends, which lost 2 bases and 0 bases, there was a span of 8 bases. The CDR3: CASSDSFSSYNEQFF. CDR3 nucleotide sequence: TGTGCCAGCAGTGACAGCTTTAGCTCCTACAATGAGCAGTTCTTC.

The chain carries TRBV7-9 and TRBJ2-5; 9 bases are shared with TRBD1. Germline V lookup: CDR1 SEHNR, CDR2 FQNEAQ (reference sequence). The V segment lost 5 bases and the J segment 1 base; nucleotides outside the gene matches: 8. This CDR3 comprises 16 residues. The CDR3 DNA sequence: TGTGCCAGCAGCGGCAGACAGGGGGAGATCCAAGAGACCCAGTACTTC. Its protein product is CASSGRQGEIQETQYF.

This clone was observed a few times. The V call is TRBV4-2, the J call TRBJ2-1; 14 nucleotides agree with TRBD2. V shed 1 base and J 8 bases; nucleotides not matched to a gene: 1. Germline V gene sequence: CDR1 LGHNA, CDR2 YNFKEQ. This CDR3 spans 15 amino acids. The CDR3 here is CASSQGTSGRHEQFF. The DNA of the CDR3 is TGTGCCAGCAGCCAAGGGACTAGCGGGAGGCATGAGCAGTTCTTC.

This clone was picked up a small number of times. The rearrangement links TRBV11-3 to TRBJ2-1, with 8 nucleotides matching TRBD2. Germline CDR1 reads SGHNT; CDR2 reads YENEEA. After removal of 2 bases from V and 10 bases from J, the junction contained 13 bases not matched to a gene. There are 16 residues in the CDR3. In DNA, the CDR3 is TGTGCCAGCAGCTTAAGAGAGGCGGGAGGCCGGGGAGAGCAGTTCTTC. It codes for CASSLREAGGRGEQFF.

This chain links TRBV15 with TRBJ2-7, with D tentatively TRBD1 (6 bases). Trimming cost V 5 bases and J 4 bases, with 18 bases left between them. The CDR3 spans 15 residues. The germline V gene has CDR1 LNHNV and CDR2 YYDKDF (reference sequence). The CDR3, as DNA: TGTGCCACCAGCTCCCGGACAGCAAATCCTTACGAGCAGTACTTC. Amino acids: CATSSRTANPYEQYF.

This rearrangement joins TRBV29-1 to TRBJ2-1; 9 bases fit TRBD2. CDR3 length equals 15 residues. V was pared by 1 base and J by 5 bases, with 6 bases of the junction left unmatched. Germline CDR1 and CDR2: SQVTM and ANQGSEA. CDR3 sequence reads: CSVEVGGGADNEQFF. The CDR3 DNA sequence: TGCAGCGTTGAAGTGGGCGGGGGGGCGGACAATGAGCAGTTCTTC.

This clone has only one observation. The chain links TRBV28 to TRBJ2-1, with D perhaps TRBD2 (5 bases). The CDR3 sequence is 14 residues long. Per the germline V gene, CDR1 is MDHEN and CDR2 is SYDVKM. With 4 bases removed from V and 6 bases from J, the gap between germline ends came to 13 bases. The CDR3, as DNA: TGTGCCAGCAGTTCGGACCTCCGGGGCAATGAGCAGTTCTTC. It codes for CASSSDLRGNEQFF. Together with reference TRBV28 and TRBJ2-1, the CDR3 gives the full variable domain: DVKVTQSSRYLVKRTGEKVFLECVQDMDHENMFWYRQDPGLGLRLIYFSYDVKMKEKGDIPEGYSVSREKKERFSLILESASTNQTSMYLCASSSDLRGNEQFFGPGTRLTVL.

V is TRBV21-1 and J is TRBJ2-7; TRBD2 is the table's D call and was not checked against the DNA. TRBV21-1 counts as a pseudogene. The CDR3 covers 11 residues. Here the CDR3 reads CASSYPYEQYF. Here the CDR3 DNA reads TGTGCCAGCAGCTATCCCTACGAGCAGTACTTC.

V usage is TRBV19 and J usage is TRBJ1-4; weak D call: TRBD1 (5 bases). The CDR3 sequence is 12 residues long. V was cut by 10 bases and J by 5 bases, with 11 bases left in between. The V gene's germline CDR1 is LNHDA and CDR2 SQIVND (reference sequence). CDR3 coding DNA: TGTGCCACCCCCGGGGGGAATGAAAAACTGTTTTTT. Translated: CATPGGNEKLFF.

This chain uses TRBV15 with TRBJ1-1; 7 nucleotides agree with TRBD1. CDR1 is LNHNV, CDR2 YYDKDF, per germline (reference sequence). This CDR3 has 15 amino acids. The V gene end was trimmed by 3 bases and the J gene end by 4 bases; junction bases not matched to a gene: 8. The CDR3 DNA follows: TGTGCCACCAGCAGCCGTGCCAGGGGGAGCACTGAAGCTTTCTTT. The encoded protein is CATSSRARGSTEAFF.

V usage is TRBV7-2 and J usage is TRBJ2-7; D is perhaps TRBD2 (7 bases). V dropped 5 bases and J dropped 6 bases, with 14 bases sitting between them. The germline V gene has CDR1 SGHTA and CDR2 FQGNSA. The CDR3 is 13 residues long. The CDR3 reads CASSPNRGAEQYF. In DNA, the CDR3 is TGTGCCAGCAGCCCCAATCGGGGGGCCGAGCAGTACTTC.

This CDR3 is CASSVLGTGIYEQYF. The CDR3 nucleotides are TGTGCCAGCAGCGTACTTGGGACAGGTATCTACGAGCAGTACTTC. The chain combines TRBV27 with TRBJ2-7; 8 bases fit TRBD1. Looked up from germline, CDR1 is MNHEY and CDR2 is SMNVEV (reference sequence). J was trimmed by 3 bases and V by 6 bases; bases with no gene match: 10. The CDR3 consists of 15 residues.

V is TRBV7-9 and J is TRBJ2-3; tentatively, D is TRBD1 (6 bases). Germline V CDR1 and CDR2: SEHNR, FQNEAQ (reference sequence). The CDR3 has 19 residues. V shed 1 base and J shed 1 base, with 21 bases lying between them. CDR3 bases: TGTGCCAGCAGCTTAGATTACCAGGGGAAGGTCCTGGGCACAGATACGCAGTATTTT. It is translated as CASSLDYQGKVLGTDTQYF.

The chain recombines TRBV19 with TRBJ2-7; TRBD2 might be the D (5 bases). Germline CDR1 reads LNHDA; CDR2 reads SQIVND (reference sequence). The CDR3 spans 15 residues. V gave up 5 bases and J gave up 5 bases, with 19 bases separating them. CDR3 amino acids: CASSYNIGVGNEQYF. CDR3 DNA sequence: TGTGCCAGTAGTTACAACATCGGAGTCGGGAACGAGCAGTACTTC.

This clone was recorded only once. This chain uses TRBV27 with TRBJ2-3; 13 bases fit TRBD2. The CDR3 is 17 amino acids. The V and J ends lost 6 bases and 0 bases, in that order; junction bases with no gene match: 6. In germline, CDR1 is MNHEY, CDR2 SMNVEV (reference sequence). The CDR3 DNA follows: TGTGCCAGCAGGACTAGCGGGAGGCCTAGGAGCACAGATACGCAGTATTTT. Translating it yields CASRTSGRPRSTDTQYF.

This chain connects TRBV4-2 to TRBJ1-4; D gene uncertain. V shed 2 bases and J shed 8 bases, with 15 bases lying between them. Germline V CDR1 and CDR2: LGHNA, YNFKEQ. The CDR3 totals 15 residues. CDR3 sequence reads: CASSQTLAGLEKLFF. The CDR3, as DNA: TGTGCCAGCAGCCAAACTTTGGCAGGATTGGAAAAACTGTTTTTT.

This clone was counted once. V and J are TRBV11-3 and TRBJ2-7, with 8 bases that match TRBD2. V was pared by 8 bases and J by 3 bases, with 6 bases of the junction left unmatched. The CDR3 loop spans 13 amino acids. Germline assignment: CDR1 SGHNT and CDR2 YENEEA. The CDR3 nucleotides read TGTGCCAGCTCAGCGGGGGCTGGCTACGAGCAGTACTTC. This translates into CASSAGAGYEQYF. Full variable domain (rest looked up from reference TRBV11-3 and TRBJ2-7): EAGVVQSPRYKIIEKKQPVAFWCNPISGHNTLYWYLQNLGQGPELLIRYENEEAVDDSQLPKDRFSAERLKGVDSTLKIQPAELGDSAVYLCASSAGAGYEQYFGPGTRLTVT.

The CDR3 DNA reads TGTGCCAGCAGTTTGGCTGCAGGGGCCTACGAGCAGTACTTC. This translates into CASSLAAGAYEQYF. This chain connects TRBV27 to TRBJ2-7, with D possibly matching TRBD1 (6 bases). Germline values: CDR1 MNHEY, CDR2 SMNVEV (reference sequence). The CDR3 has 14 amino acids. V lost 3 bases and J 2 bases, leaving 11 bases between the germline ends.

V is TRBV7-3 and J is TRBJ2-1, with 8 bases that match TRBD2. V lost 2 bases and J lost 4; bases outside the gene matches: 1. The CDR3 totals 14 residues. Germline V gene sequence: CDR1 SGHTA, CDR2 FQGTGA. The CDR3 protein is CASSLAGGYNEQFF. The CDR3 region has the DNA TGTGCCAGCAGCTTAGCGGGAGGATACAATGAGCAGTTCTTC.

The rearrangement uses TRBV28 and TRBJ2-7, with TRBD2 as a possible D gene (7 bases). Germline CDR1 MDHEN, CDR2 SYDVKM. The CDR3 loop spans 15 amino acids. With 8 bases removed from V and 2 bases from J, the gap between germline ends came to 19 bases. DNA for the CDR3: TGTGCCAGCCTGGGGGGGGCTAAGGGTACCTACGAGCAGTACTTC. Its translation is CASLGGAKGTYEQYF.

The gene calls are TRBV28 and TRBJ1-1, with D possibly matching TRBD1 (5 bases). V was clipped by 5 bases and J by 4 bases, with 11 bases between them. The V gene's germline CDR1 is MDHEN and CDR2 SYDVKM. This CDR3 is 13 amino acids long. CDR3: CASSRDSSTEAFF. The DNA of the CDR3 is TGTGCCAGCAGTCGTGACAGTTCCACTGAAGCTTTCTTT.

The gene calls are TRBV27 and TRBJ1-1, with TRBD1 matching over 7 bases. The V and J ends lost 4 bases and 4 bases, in that order; junction bases with no gene match: 3. CDR3 size: 13 residues. CDR1 is MNHEY and CDR2 is SMNVEV in the germline V gene (reference sequence). CDR3 in amino acids: CASSSGGLTEAFF. CDR3 DNA sequence: TGTGCCAGCAGTTCAGGGGGACTCACTGAAGCTTTCTTT.